Sequencing of this TCR beta chain was carried out in a study of blood T cell repertoires in COVID-19. The CDR3 runs to 15 residues. CDR1 is MNHEY, CDR2 SVGAGI, per germline. Trimming removed 2 bases from V and 7 bases from J, with 18 bases in between. The table came from immunoSEQ multiplex PCR; TCRdb's copy has only in-frame clones and leaves some out. Of around 83,000 clones in the sample, just over 85% were seen once. The V gene is TRBV6-5, the J gene TRBJ2-7; a weak D match, TRBD2 (6 bases). The sequenced sample was peripheral blood. The receptor was isolated from a man between 50 and 59 years old with active or convalescent COVID-19. CDR3 sequence reads: CASSYASGTLGEQYF. In DNA, the CDR3 is TGTGCCAGCAGTTACGCGTCCGGGACTTTGGGGGAGCAGTACTTC.